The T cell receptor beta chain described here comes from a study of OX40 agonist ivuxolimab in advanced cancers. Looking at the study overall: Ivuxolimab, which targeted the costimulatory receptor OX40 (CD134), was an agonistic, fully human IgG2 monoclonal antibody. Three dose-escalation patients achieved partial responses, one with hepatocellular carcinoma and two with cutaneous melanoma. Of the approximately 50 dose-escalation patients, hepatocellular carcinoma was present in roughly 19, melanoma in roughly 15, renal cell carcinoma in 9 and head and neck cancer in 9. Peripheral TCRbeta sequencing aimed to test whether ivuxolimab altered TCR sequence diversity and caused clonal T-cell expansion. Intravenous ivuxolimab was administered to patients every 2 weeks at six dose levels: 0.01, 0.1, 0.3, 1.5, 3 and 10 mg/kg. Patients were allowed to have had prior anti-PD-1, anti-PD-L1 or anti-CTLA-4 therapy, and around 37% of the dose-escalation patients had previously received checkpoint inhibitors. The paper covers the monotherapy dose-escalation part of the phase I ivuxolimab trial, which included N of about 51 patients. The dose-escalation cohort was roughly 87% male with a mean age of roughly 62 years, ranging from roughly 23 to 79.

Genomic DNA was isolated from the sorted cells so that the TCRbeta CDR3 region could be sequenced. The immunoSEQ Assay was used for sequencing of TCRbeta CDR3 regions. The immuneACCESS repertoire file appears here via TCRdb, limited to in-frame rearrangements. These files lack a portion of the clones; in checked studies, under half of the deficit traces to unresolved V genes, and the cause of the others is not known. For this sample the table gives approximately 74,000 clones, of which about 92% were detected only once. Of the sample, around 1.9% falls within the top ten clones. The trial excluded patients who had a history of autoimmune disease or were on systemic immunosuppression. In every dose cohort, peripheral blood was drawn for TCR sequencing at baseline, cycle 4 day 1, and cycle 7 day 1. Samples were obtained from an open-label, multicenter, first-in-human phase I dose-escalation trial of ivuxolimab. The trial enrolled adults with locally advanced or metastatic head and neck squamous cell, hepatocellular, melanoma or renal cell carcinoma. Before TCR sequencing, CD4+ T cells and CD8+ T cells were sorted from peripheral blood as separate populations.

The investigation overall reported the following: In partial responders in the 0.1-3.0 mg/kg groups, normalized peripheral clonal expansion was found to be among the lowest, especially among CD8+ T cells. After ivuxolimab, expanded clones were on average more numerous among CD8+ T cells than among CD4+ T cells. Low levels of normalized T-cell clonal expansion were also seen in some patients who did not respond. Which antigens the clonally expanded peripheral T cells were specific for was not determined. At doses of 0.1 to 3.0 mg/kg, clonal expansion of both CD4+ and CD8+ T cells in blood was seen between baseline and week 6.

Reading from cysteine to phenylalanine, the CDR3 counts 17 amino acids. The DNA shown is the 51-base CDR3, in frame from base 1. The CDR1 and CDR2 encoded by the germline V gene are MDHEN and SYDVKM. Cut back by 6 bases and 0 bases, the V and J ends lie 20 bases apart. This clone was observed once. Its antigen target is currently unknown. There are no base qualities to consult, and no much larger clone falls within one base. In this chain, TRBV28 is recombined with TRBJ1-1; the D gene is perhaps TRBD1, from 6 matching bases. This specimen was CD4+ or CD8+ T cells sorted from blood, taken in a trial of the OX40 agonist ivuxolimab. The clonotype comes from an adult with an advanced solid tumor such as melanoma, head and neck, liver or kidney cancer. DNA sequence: TGTGCCAGCAGATCCCATGGAGGAGGGGGGATGAACACTGAAGCTTTCTTT. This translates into CASRSHGGGGMNTEAFF.